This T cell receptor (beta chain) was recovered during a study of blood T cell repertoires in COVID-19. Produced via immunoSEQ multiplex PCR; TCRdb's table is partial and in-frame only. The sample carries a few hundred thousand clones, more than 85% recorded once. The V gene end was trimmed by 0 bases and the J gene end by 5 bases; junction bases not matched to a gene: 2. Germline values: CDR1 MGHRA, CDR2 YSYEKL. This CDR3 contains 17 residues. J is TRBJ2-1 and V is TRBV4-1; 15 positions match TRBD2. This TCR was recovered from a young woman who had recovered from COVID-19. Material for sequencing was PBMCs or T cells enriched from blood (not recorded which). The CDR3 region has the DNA TGCGCCAGCAGCCAAGATTGGACTAGCGGGGGGGACAATGAGCAGTTCTTC. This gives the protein CASSQDWTSGGDNEQFF.